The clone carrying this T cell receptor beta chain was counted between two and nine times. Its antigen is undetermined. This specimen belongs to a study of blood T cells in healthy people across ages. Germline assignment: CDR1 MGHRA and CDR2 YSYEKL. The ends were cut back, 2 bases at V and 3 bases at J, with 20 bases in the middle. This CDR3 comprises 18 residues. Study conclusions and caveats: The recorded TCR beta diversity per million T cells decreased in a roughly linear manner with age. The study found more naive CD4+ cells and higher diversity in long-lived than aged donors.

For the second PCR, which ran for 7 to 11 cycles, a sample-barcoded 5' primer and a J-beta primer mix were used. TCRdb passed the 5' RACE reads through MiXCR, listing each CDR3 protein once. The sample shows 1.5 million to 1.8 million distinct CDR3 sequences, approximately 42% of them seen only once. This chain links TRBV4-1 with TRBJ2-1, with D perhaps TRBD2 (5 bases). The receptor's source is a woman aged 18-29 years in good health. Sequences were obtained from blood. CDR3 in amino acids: CASSQHTTRGLFYNEQFF. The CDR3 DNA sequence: TGCGCCAGCAGCCAACACACAACTCGAGGGCTCTTCTACAATGAGCAGTTCTTC.